This T cell receptor (beta chain) was sequenced for a study of T cell clonality in common variable immunodeficiency. Study results and limitations: Compared with controls, CVID subjects had fewer shared TCRbeta clones.

The table lists this clone with many counts. Its specificity is not known. The read terminates 3 residues before the CDR3 end, so the remaining end is supplied by the germline J gene. Sequenced by immunoSEQ multiplex PCR; TCRdb stores in-frame clones only, minus some. Reported are fewer than 60,000 clones, none seen only once; the ten largest carry 2% to 2.5%. Per germline, CDR1 SGHDT and CDR2 YYEEEE. Between the trimmed V and J ends, which lost 5 bases and 3 bases, there was a span of 12 bases. The CDR3 runs 15 residues. The rearrangement joins TRBV5-6 to TRBJ2-6, with unresolved D. This clonotype originated in a person between 18 and 75 years old in good health. What was sequenced was peripheral blood mononuclear cells. The CDR3 DNA, read in part, is TGTGCCAGCAGTAAAGCCGGGTATGGGGCCAACGTC. Protein product: CASSKAGYGANV. In full, the CDR3 reads CASSKAGYGANVLTF.